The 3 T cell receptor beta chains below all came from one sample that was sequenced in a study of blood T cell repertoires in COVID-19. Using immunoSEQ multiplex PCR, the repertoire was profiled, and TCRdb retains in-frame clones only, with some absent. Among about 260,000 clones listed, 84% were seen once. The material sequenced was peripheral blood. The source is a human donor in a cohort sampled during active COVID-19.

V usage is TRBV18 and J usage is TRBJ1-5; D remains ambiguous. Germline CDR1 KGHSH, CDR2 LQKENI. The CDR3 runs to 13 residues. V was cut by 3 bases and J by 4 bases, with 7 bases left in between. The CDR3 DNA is TGTGCCAGCTCACCGCTAATGAATCAGCCCCAGCATTTT. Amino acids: CASSPLMNQPQHF.

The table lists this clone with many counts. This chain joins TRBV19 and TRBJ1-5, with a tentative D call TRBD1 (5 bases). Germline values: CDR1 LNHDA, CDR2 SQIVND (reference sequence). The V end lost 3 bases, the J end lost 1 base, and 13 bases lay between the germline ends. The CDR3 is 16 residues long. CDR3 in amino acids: CASSMGPKRSNQPQHF. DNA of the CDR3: TGTGCCAGTAGTATGGGGCCCAAAAGGAGCAATCAGCCCCAGCATTTT.

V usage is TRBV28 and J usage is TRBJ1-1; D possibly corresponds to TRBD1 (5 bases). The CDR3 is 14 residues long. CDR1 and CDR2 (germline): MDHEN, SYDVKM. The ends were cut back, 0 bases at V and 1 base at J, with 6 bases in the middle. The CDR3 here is CASSLWDKNTEAFF. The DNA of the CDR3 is TGTGCCAGCAGTTTATGGGACAAGAACACTGAAGCTTTCTTT.